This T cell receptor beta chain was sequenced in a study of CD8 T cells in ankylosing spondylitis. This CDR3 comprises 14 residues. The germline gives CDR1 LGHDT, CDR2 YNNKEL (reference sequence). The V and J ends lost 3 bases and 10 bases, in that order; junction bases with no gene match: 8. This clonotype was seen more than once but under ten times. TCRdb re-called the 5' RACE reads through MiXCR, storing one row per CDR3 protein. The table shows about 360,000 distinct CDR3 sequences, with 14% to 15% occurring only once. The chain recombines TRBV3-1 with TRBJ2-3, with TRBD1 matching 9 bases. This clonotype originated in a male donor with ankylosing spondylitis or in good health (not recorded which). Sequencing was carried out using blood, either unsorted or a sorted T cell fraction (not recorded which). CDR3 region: CASSQGQGALAQYF. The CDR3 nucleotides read TGTGCCAGCAGCCAGGGACAGGGAGCCTTAGCGCAGTATTTT.